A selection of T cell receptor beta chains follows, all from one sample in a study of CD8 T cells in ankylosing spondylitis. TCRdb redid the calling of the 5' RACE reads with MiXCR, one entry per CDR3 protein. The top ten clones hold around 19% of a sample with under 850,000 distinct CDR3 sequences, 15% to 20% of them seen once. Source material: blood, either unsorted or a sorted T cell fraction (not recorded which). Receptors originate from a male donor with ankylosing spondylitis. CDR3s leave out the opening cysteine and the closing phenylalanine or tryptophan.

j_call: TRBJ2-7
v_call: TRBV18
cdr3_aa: ASSHPDRTPSYEQY

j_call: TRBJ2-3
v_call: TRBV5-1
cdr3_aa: ASSLERVSTDTQY

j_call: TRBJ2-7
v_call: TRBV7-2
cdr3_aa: ASSVLRVSYEQY

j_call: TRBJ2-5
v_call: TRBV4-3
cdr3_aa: ASSWTATGNQETQY

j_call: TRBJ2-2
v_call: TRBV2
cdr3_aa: ASIGQGSTGELF

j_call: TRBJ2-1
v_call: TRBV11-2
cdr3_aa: ASSLDLGGSEQF

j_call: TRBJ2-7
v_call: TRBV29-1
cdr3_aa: SVVDYEQY

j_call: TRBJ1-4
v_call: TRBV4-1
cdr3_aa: ASSQDKRNEKLF

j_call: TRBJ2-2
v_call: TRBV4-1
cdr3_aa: ASSPTDRGTGELF

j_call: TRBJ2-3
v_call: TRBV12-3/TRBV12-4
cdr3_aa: ASNHGGGDTQY

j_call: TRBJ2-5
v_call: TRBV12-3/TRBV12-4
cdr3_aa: ASSLVYNQETQY

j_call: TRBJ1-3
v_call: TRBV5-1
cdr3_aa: ASSPGTEGNTIY

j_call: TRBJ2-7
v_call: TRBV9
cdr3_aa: ASGSDYSYEQY

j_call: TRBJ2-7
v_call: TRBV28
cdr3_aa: ASSPIGQGDEQY

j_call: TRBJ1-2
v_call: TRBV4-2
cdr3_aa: ASSPTLTGGGRYT

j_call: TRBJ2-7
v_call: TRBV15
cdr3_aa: ATSRGGAPGEQY

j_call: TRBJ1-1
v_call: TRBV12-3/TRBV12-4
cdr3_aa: ASSLQGMYATEAF

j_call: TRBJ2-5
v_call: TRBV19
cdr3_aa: ASSSRVGETQY

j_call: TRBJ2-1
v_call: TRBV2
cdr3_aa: ASSEDSTQF

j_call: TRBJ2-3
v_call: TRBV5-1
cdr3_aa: ASSSPGQARDTQY

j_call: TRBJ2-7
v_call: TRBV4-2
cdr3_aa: ASSQQRRERGPNYEQY

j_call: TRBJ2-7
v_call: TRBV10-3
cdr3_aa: AISESEGEASYEQY

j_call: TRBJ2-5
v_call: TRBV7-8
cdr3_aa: ASSPRLEGLGEGSQY

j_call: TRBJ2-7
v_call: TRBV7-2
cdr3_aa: ASSTQPTGVYEQY

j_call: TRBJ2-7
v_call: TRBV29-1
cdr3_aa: SVEEDQEGSYEQY

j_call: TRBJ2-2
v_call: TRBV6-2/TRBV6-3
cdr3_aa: ASSYPRGGGAGELF

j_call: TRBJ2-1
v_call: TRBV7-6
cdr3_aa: ASSLAPQPYNEQF

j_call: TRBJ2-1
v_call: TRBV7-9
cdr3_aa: ASSAPGGNEQF

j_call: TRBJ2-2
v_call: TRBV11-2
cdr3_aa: ASSLELRASTGELF

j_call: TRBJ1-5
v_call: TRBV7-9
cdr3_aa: ASSRDEGQVNQPQH

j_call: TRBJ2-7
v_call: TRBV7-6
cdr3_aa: ASSSTGEQY

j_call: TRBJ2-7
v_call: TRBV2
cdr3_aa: ASSEGAGRLYEQY

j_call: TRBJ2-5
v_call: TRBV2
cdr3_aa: ASSRDYRETQY

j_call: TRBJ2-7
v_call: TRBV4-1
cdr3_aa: ASSREGQGSYEQY

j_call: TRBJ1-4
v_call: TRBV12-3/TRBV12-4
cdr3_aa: ASSPGSSLF

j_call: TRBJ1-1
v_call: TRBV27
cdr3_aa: ASTDRPLGDTEAF

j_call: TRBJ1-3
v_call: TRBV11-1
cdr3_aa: ASSSDRGLFEGGNTIY

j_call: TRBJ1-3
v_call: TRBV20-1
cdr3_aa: SASTAGGNTIY

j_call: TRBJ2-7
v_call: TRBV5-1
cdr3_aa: ASSLENRDSVYEQY

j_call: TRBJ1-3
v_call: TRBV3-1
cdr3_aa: ASSQEGRADSGNTIY

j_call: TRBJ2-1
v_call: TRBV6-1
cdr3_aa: ASSEGTGFHNEQF

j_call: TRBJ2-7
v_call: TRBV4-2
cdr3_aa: ASSHLAGAPLPSYEQY

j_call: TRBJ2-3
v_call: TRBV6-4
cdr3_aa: ASSDQTGGATDTQY

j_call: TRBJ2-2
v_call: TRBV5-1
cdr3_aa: ASSSGTEPNTGELF

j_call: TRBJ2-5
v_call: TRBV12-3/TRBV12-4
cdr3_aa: ASSLDHAGETQY

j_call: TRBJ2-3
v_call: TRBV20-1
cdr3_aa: SAMPGQGTQY